This TCR beta chain stems from a study of blood T cell repertoires in COVID-19. Germline V gene sequence: CDR1 LGHNA, CDR2 YNFKEQ. V shed 1 base and J 8 bases; nucleotides not matched to a gene: 4. The CDR3 extends over 15 amino acids. The authors' processing: Amplification with reference gene primers provided the estimates of nucleated cell counts. Profiling relied on immunoSEQ multiplex PCR, and the TCRdb table lists in-frame clones only, not all of them. V and J calls and clone size are given by that table; D and trimming were obtained from the DNA. The sample contains approximately 120,000 clones, more than 80% of which appear only once. Patients at the Seattle site were enrolled during active infection and followed longitudinally.

The sample taken for sequencing was peripheral blood. This rearrangement joins TRBV4-2 to TRBJ1-4; 10 bases match TRBD1. The TCR was taken from a woman aged 80 or over with COVID-19, enrolled during active disease. The CDR3 bases are TGTGCCAGCAGCCAAGGGACAGGGGGTCAAGAAAAACTGTTTTTT. Translated: CASSQGTGGQEKLFF.